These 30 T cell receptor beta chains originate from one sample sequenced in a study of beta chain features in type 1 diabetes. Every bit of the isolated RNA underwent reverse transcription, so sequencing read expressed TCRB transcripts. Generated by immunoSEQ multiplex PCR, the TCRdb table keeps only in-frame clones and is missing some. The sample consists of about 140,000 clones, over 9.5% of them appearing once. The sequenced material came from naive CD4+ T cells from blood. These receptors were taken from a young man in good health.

CDR3 protein: CASSETGTAYSGNTIYF. In DNA form, the CDR3 reads TGTGCCAGCAGTGAAACCGGGACAGCTTACTCTGGAAACACCATATATTTT. The chain uses TRBV6-1 and TRBJ1-3; 7 positions agree with TRBD1. The CDR3 consists of 17 residues. J lost 0 bases, V lost 2 bases, and 7 bases had no gene match. The germline V gene encodes CDR1 MNHNS and CDR2 SASEGT.

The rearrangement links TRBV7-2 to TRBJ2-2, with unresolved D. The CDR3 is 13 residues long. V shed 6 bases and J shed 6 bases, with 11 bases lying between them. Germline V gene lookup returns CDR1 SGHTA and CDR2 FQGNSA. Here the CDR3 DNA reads TGTGCCAGCAGTCCGCGGAGCCCCGGGGAGCTGTTTTTT. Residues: CASSPRSPGELFF.

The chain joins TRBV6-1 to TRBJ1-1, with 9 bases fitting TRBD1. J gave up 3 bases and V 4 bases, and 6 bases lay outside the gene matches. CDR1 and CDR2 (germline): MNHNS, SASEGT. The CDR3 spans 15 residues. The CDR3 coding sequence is TGTGCCAGCAGTGCACCGGGACAGGGTTACACTGAAGCTTTCTTT. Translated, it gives CASSAPGQGYTEAFF.

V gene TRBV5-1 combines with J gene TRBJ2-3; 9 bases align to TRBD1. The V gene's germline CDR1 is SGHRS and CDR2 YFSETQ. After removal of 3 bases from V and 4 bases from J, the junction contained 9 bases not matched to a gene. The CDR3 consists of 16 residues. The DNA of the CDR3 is TGCGCCAGCAGCTCCAACCGGGACAGGGTCCCAGATACGCAGTATTTT. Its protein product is CASSSNRDRVPDTQYF.

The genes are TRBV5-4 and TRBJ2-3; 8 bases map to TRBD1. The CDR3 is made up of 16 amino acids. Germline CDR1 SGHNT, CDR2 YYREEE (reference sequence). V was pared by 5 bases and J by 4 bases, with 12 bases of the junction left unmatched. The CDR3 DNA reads TGTGCCAGCAGGTCCAACCGGGACAGGTGGGCAGATACGCAGTATTTT. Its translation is CASRSNRDRWADTQYF.

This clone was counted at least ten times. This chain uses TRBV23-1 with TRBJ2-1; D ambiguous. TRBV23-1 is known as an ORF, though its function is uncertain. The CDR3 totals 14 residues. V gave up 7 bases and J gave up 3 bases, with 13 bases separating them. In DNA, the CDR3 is TGCGCCAGCACGAGAGTGAGTGGCTACAATGAGCAGTTCTTC. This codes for CASTRVSGYNEQFF.

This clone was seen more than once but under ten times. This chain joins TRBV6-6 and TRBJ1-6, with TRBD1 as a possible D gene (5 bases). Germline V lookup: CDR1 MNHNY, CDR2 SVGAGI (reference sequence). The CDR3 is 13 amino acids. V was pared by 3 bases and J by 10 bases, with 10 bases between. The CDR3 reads CASSYPGESPLHF. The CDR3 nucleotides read TGTGCCAGCAGTTATCCGGGGGAATCACCCCTCCACTTT.

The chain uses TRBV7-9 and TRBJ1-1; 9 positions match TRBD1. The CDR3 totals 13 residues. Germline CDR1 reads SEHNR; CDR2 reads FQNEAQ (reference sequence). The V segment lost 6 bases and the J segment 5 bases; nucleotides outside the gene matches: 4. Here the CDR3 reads CASRGTGRTEAFF. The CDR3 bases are TGTGCCAGCAGGGGGACAGGGAGGACTGAAGCTTTCTTT.

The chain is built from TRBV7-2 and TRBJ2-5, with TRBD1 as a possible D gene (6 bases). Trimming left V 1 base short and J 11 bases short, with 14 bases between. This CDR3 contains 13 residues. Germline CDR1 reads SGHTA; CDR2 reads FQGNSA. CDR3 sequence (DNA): TGTGCCAGCAGCTTAGTTTCAGGGGATGAGCAGTACTTC. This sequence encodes CASSLVSGDEQYF.

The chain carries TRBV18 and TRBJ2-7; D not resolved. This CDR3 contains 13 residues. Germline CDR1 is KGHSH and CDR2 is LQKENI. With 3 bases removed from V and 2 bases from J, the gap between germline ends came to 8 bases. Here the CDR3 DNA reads TGTGCCAGCTCACCGGCCATTACCTACGAGCAGTACTTC. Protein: CASSPAITYEQYF.

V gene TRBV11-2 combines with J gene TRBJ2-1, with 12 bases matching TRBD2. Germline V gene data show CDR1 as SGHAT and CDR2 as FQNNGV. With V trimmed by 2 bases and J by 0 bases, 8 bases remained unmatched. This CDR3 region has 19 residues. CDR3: CASSLWASGGVSSYNEQFF. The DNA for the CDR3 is TGTGCCAGCAGCTTATGGGCTAGCGGGGGGGTTAGCTCCTACAATGAGCAGTTCTTC.

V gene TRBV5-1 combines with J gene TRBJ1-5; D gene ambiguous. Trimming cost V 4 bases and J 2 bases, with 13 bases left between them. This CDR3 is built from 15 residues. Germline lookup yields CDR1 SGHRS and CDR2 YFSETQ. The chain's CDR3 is CASSPAGVGNQPQHF. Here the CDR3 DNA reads TGCGCCAGCAGCCCTGCGGGTGTGGGCAATCAGCCCCAGCATTTT.

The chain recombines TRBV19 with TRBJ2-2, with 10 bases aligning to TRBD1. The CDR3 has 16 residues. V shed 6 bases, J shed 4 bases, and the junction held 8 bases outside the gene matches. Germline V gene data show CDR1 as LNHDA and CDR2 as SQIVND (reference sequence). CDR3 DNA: TGTGCCAGTAGCCAGGGACAGGGGAGGTTCACCGGGGAGCTGTTTTTT. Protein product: CASSQGQGRFTGELFF.

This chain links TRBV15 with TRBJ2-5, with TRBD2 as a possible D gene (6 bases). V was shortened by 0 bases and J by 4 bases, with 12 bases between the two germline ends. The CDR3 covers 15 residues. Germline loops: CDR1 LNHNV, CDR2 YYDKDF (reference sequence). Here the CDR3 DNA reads TGTGCCACCAGCAGAGATACGGGGGAAGGAGAGACCCAGTACTTC. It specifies CATSRDTGEGETQYF.

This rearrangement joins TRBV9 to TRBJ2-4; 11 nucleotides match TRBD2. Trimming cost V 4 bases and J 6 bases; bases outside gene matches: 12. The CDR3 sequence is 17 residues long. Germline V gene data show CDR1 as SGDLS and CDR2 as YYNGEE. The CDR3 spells CASSPRASGGWGNIQYF. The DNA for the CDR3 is TGTGCCAGCAGCCCCCGGGCTAGCGGGGGGTGGGGAAACATTCAGTACTTC.

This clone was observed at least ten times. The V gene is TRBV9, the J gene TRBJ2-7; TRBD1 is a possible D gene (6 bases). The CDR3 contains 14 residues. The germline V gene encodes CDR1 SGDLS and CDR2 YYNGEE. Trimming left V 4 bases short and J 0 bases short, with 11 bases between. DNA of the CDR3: TGTGCCAGCAGCATAACAGGGAGCTCCTACGAGCAGTACTTC. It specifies CASSITGSSYEQYF.

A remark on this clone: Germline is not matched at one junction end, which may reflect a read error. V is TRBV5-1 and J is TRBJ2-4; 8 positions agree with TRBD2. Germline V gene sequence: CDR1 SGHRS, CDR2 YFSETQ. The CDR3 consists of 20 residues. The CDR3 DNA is TGCGCCAGCAGTTTGGAAGACCGACCCGGGAGGGGGGGAGCCAAAAACATTCAGTACTTC. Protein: CASSLEDRPGRGGAKNIQYF. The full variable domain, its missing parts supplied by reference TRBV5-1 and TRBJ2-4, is KAGVTQTPRYLIKTRGQQVTLSCSPISGHRSVSWYQQTPGQGLQFLFEYFSETQRNKGNFPGRFSGRQFSNSRSEMNVSTLELGDSALYLCASSLEDRPGRGGAKNIQYFGAGTRLSVL.

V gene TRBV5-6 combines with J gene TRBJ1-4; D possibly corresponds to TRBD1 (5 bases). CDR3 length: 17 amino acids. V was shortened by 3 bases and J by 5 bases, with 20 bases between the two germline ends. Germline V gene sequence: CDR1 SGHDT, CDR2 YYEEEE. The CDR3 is CASSSLVDTASNEKLFF. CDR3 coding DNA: TGTGCCAGCAGCTCTCTCGTGGACACCGCTTCCAATGAAAAACTGTTTTTT.

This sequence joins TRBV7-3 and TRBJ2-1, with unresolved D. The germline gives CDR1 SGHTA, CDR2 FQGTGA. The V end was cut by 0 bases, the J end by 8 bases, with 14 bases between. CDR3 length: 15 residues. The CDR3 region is CASSLTRGQYDEQFF. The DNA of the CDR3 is TGTGCCAGCAGCTTAACGAGAGGCCAATATGATGAGCAGTTCTTC.

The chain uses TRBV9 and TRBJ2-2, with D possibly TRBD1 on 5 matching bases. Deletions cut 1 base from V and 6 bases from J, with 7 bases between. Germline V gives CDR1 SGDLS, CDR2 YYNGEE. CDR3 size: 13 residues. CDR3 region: CASSVQGSGELFF. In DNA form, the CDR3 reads TGTGCCAGCAGCGTACAGGGCTCCGGGGAGCTGTTTTTT.

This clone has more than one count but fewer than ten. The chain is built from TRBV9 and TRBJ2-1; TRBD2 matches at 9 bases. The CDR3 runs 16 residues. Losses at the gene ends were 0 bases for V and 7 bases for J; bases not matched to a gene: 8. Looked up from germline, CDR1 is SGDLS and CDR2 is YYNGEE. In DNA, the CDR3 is TGTGCCAGCAGCGTAGGAGTTAGCGGGGGTCTAAATGAGCAGTTCTTC. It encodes CASSVGVSGGLNEQFF.

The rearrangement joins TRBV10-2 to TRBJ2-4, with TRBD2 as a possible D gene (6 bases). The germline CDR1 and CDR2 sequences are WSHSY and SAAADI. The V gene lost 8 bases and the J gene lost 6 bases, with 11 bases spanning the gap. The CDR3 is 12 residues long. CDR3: CASLEGPNIQYF. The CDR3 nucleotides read TGCGCCAGCTTGGAGGGGCCAAACATTCAGTACTTC.

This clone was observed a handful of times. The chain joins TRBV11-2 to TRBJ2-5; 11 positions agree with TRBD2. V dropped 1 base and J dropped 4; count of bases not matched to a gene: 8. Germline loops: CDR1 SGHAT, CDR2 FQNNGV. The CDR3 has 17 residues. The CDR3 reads CASSLGTSGSRLETQYF. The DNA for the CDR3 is TGTGCCAGCAGCTTAGGGACTAGCGGGTCCCGTTTAGAGACCCAGTACTTC.

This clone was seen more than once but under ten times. The CDR3 region has the DNA TGTGCCAGCAGTCGAGACAGGGACTATGGCTACACCTTC. Amino acids: CASSRDRDYGYTF. V gene TRBV6-5 combines with J gene TRBJ1-2; TRBD1 agrees at 7 bases. The junction had 3 bases not matched to a gene; V was cut back by 5 bases and J by 3 bases. There are 13 residues in the CDR3. Germline CDR1 reads MNHEY; CDR2 reads SVGAGI.

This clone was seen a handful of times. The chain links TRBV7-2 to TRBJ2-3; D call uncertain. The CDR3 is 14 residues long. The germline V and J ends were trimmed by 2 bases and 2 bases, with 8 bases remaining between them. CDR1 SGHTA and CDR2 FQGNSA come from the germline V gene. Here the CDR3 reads CASSLRGTTDTQYF. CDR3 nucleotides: TGTGCCAGCAGCTTAAGAGGAACCACAGATACGCAGTATTTT.

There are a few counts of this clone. The CDR3, as DNA: TGTGCCAGCAGCGTAGGTACCGGGTCGATAGGCACCGTGCAGTACTTC. As protein: CASSVGTGSIGTVQYF. The chain combines TRBV9 with TRBJ2-7; D ambiguous. The CDR3 loop spans 16 amino acids. V was shortened by 0 bases and J by 9 bases, with 22 bases between the two germline ends. Germline lookup yields CDR1 SGDLS and CDR2 YYNGEE.

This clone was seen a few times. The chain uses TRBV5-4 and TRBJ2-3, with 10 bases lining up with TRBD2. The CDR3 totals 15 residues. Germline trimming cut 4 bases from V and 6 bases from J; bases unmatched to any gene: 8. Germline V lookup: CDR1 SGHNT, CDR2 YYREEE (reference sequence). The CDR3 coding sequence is TGTGCCAGCAGCAGGAGCGGGGGGGCCTGGGATACGCAGTATTTT. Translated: CASSRSGGAWDTQYF.

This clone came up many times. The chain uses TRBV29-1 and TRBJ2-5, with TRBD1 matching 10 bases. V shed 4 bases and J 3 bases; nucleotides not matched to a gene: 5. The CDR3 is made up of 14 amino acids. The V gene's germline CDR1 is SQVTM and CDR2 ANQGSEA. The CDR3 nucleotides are TGCAGCGTTGGACAGGGGGCTACCGAAGAGACCCAGTACTTC. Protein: CSVGQGATEETQYF.

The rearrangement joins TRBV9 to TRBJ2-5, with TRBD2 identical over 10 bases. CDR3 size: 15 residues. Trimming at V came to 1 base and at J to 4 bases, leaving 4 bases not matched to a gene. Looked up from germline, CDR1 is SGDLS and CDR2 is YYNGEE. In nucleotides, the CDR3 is TGTGCCAGCAGCGTACCAGCGGGGGGGTTAGAGACCCAGTACTTC. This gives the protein CASSVPAGGLETQYF.

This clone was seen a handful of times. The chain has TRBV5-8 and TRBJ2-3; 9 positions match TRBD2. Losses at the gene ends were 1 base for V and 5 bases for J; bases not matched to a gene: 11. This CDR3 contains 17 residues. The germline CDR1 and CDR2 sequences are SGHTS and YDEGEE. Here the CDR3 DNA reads TGTGCCAGCAGCTTGCTACTAGCGGGCCCTGCTCGAGATACGCAGTATTTT. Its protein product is CASSLLLAGPARDTQYF.